This T cell receptor beta chain was recorded in a study of cytomegalovirus exposure and HLA in healthy donors. For the study at large: Of roughly 400 genotyped donors, around 76% clustered with self-reported Caucasian donors.

General observations from the study: An analysis that came later showed most CMV-associated TCR beta chains appearing HLA-restricted. In vitro data verified three CMV-associated chains as specific for CMV antigens.

PCR involved 60 Vbeta and 13 Jbeta primers. Measured with immunoSEQ multiplex PCR; TCRdb has only the in-frame clones, and not every one. This sample has around 70,000 clones; 74% occur once, and the top ten carry over 9.5%. As to this clone: Its antigen is unknown.

This donor has no recorded CMV serostatus. The sample consisted of PBMCs. The source of this sequence is a human donor in good health.

CDR3 nucleotides: TGTGCCAGCAGCTTGGGGCAGCGCTACACTGAAGCTTTCTTT. Its translation: CASSLGQRYTEAFF. The chain is built from TRBV5-8 and TRBJ1-1, with D hard to call. The V gene's germline CDR1 is SGHTS and CDR2 YDEGEE. The CDR3 loop spans 14 amino acids. Deletions cut 0 bases from V and 3 bases from J, with 9 bases between.